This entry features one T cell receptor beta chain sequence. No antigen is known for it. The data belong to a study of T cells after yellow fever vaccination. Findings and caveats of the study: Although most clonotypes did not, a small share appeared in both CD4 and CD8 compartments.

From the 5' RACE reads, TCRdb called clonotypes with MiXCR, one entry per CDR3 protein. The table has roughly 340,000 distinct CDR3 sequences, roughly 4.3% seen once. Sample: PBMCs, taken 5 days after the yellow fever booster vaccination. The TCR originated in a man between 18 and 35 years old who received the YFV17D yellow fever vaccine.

CDR3 loop: CSVELRNYEQYF. The CDR3 nucleotides are TGCAGCGTTGAACTGAGAAACTACGAGCAGTACTTC. This rearrangement joins TRBV29-1 to TRBJ2-7, with D unclear. This CDR3 has 12 amino acids. Trimming removed 2 bases from V and 3 bases from J, with 8 bases in between. Germline CDR1 SQVTM, CDR2 ANQGSEA.